This is a list of T cell receptor beta chains from one sample in a study of blood T cell repertoires in COVID-19. Clones were sequenced by immunoSEQ multiplex PCR, and TCRdb holds only the in-frame ones, with some missing. The data hold around 100,000 clones, with roughly 87% observed a single time. The specimen sequenced was peripheral blood. These receptors were obtained from a woman of 80 years or more in a cohort sampled during active COVID-19. Each CDR3 is given with its conserved first and last residue. Fields, in order: V gene, J gene, CDR3 length, clone size, D gene, CDR3 protein. The D gene is left open where the match is weak. Size values are once, few and many counts, or a class for expanded clones, and some rows have none.

TRBV19	TRBJ1-6	15	.	.	CASIKGDGSNSPLHF
TRBV28	TRBJ1-2	15	.	.	CASSLVVQDSYGYTF
TRBV6-5	TRBJ2-1	14	.	TRBD2	CASRSGGGVDEQFF
TRBV7-6	TRBJ1-3	17	.	.	CASSGWDFTSSGNTIYF
TRBV11-3	TRBJ2-1	15	.	TRBD2	CASSPSGGAYNEQFF
TRBV19	TRBJ1-1	14	.	.	CASSEQGGNTEAFF
TRBV6-6	TRBJ2-1	15	.	TRBD2	CASITEGGLYNEQFF
TRBV24-1	TRBJ2-2	13	.	.	CATALGNTGELFF
TRBV3-1/TRBV3-2	TRBJ2-1	14	.	.	CASSQGLAYNEQFF
TRBV2	TRBJ1-3	17	.	.	CASSEYIMRVAGNTIYF
TRBV7-2	TRBJ2-3	17	once	.	CASSEESPGLCTDTQYF
TRBV11-1	TRBJ2-6	16	.	.	CASSSRQVSRANVLTF
TRBV2	TRBJ1-2	13	.	TRBD1	CASSRDRGRDYTF
TRBV10-1	TRBJ1-5	15	.	TRBD1	CASSGGQGLNQPQHF
TRBV9	TRBJ2-5	14	.	.	CASSVGRGQETQYF
TRBV12-3/TRBV12-4	TRBJ1-2	13	.	.	CASSQNRAYGYTF
TRBV30	TRBJ2-3	14	.	.	CAWVGQTSRDTQYF
TRBV5-6	TRBJ2-7	14	.	.	CASSFDSYTYEQYF
TRBV11-3	TRBJ2-3	14	.	TRBD2	CASSLGGSGDTQYF
TRBV5-1	TRBJ2-3	16	.	.	CASSLATGTSTDTQYF
TRBV11-2	TRBJ2-1	14	.	TRBD1	CASSPQGQGNEQFF
TRBV18	TRBJ1-6	15	.	.	CASSYDRSYNSPLHF
TRBV5-1	TRBJ2-1	16	.	TRBD1	CASRIAPDRGWNEQFF
TRBV2	TRBJ1-1	12	.	TRBD1	CASGTGNTEAFF
TRBV5-8	TRBJ1-2	14	.	TRBD1	CASIRQGVVYGYTF
TRBV18	TRBJ1-1	13	.	.	CASSPAGFTEAFF
TRBV28	TRBJ2-7	15	.	TRBD2	CASSLFSGGVYEQYF
TRBV11-2	TRBJ2-5	15	.	.	CASSFTRTNQETQYF
TRBV6-6	TRBJ2-2	15	.	TRBD2	CATTRAGVAGGELFF
TRBV3-1/TRBV3-2	TRBJ1-1	17	.	TRBD1	CASSRQFGDRGQTEAFF
TRBV5-4	TRBJ2-1	15	.	TRBD1	CASSVQGARYNEQFF
TRBV5-1	TRBJ2-3	15	.	TRBD1	CASTDRGQVTDTQYF